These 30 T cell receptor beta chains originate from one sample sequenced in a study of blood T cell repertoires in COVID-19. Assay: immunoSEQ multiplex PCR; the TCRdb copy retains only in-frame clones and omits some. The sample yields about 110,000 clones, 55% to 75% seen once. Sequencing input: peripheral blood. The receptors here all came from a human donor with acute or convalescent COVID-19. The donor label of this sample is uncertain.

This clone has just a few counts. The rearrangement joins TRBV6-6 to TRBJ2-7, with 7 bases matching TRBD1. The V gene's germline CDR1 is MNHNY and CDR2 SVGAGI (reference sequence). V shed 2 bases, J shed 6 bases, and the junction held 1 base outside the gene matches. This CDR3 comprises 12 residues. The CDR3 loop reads CASSYDRVEQYV. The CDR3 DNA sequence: TGTGCCAGCAGTTACGACAGGGTCGAGCAGTACGTC.

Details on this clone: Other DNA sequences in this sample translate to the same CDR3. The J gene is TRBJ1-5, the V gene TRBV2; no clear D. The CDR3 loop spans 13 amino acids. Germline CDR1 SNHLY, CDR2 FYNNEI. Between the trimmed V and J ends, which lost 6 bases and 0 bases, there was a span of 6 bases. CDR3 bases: TGTGCCAGCAGGAGGGATAGCAATCAGCCCCAGCATTTT. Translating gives CASRRDSNQPQHF.

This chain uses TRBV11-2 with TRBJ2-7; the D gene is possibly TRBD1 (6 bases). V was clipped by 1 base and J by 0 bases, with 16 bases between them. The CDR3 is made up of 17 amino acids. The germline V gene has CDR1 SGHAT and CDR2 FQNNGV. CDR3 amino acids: CASSLGFRQVLSYEQYF. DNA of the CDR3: TGTGCCAGCAGCTTAGGCTTCCGACAGGTCCTCTCCTACGAGCAGTACTTC.

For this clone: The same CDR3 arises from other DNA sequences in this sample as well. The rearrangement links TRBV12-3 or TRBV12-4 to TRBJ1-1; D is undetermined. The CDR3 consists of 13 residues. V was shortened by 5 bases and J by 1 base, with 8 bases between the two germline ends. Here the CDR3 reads CASSRQENTEAFF. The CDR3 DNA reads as TGTGCCAGCAGTCGACAAGAGAACACTGAAGCTTTCTTT.

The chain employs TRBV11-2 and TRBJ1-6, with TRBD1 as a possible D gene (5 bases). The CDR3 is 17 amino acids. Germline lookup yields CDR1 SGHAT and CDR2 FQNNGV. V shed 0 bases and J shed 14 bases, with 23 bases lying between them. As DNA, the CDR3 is TGTGCCAGCAGCTTAGAATCCGGTTATTGGGGGGATCTAGCCCTCCACTTT. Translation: CASSLESGYWGDLALHF.

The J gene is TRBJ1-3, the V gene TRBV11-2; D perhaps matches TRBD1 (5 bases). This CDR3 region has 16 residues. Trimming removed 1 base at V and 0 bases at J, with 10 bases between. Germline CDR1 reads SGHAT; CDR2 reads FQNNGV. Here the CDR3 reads CASSLVTGYSGNTIYF. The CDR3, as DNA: TGTGCCAGCAGCTTAGTTACAGGTTACTCTGGAAACACCATATATTTT.

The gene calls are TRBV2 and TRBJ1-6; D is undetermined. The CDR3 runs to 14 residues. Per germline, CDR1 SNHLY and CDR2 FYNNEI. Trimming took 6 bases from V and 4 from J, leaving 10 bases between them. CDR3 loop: CASRPGSYNSPLHF. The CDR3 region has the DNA TGTGCCAGCAGGCCGGGAAGTTATAATTCACCCCTCCACTTT.

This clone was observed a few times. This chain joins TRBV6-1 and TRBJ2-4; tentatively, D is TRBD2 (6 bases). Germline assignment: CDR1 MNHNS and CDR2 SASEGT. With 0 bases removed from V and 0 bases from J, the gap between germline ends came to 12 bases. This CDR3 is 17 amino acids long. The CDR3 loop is CASSEAPGLRAKNIQYF. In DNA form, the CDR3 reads TGTGCCAGCAGTGAAGCGCCGGGACTCCGAGCCAAAAACATTCAGTACTTC.

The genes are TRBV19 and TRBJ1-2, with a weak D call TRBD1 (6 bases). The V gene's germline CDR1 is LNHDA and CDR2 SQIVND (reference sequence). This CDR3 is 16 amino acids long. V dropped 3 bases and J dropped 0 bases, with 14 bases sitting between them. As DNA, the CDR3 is TGTGCCAGTAGTATTACCCGACAGGTCGCTAACTATGGCTACACCTTC. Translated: CASSITRQVANYGYTF.

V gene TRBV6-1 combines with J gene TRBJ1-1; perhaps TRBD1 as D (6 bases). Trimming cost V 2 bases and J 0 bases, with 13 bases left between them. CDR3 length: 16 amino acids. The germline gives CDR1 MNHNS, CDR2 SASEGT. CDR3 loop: CASSELGQKMNTEAFF. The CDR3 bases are TGTGCCAGCAGTGAACTAGGACAGAAAATGAACACTGAAGCTTTCTTT.

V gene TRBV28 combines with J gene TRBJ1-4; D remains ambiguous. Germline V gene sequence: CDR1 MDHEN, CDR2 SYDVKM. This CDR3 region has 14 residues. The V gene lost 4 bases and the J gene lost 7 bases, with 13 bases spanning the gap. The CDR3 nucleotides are TGTGCCAGCAGTTCCCCATCGCCGAGTGAAAAACTGTTTTTT. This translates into CASSSPSPSEKLFF.

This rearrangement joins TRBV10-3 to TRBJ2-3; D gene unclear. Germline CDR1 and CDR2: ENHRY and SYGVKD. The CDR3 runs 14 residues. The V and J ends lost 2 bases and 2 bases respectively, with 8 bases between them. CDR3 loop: CAISEGGDTDTQYF. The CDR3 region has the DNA TGTGCCATCAGTGAGGGCGGCGACACAGATACGCAGTATTTT.

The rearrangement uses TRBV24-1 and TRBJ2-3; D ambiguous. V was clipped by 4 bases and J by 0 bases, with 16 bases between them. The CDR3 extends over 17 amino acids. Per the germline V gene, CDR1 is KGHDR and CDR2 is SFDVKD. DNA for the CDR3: TGTGCCACCAGTGACAGTAGACAATTCACTAGCACAGATACGCAGTATTTT. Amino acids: CATSDSRQFTSTDTQYF.

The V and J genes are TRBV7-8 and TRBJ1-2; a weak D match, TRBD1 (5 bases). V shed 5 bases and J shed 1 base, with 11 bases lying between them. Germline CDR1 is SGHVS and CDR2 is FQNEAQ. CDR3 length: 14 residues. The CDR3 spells CASSPPGVNYGYTF. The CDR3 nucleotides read TGTGCCAGCAGCCCTCCGGGGGTTAACTATGGCTACACCTTC.

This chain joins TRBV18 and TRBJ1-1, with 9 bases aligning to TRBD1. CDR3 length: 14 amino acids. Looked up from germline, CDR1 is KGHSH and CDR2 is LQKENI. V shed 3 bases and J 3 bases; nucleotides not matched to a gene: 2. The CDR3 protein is CASSPGQGHTEAFF. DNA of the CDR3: TGTGCCAGCTCACCCGGACAGGGGCACACTGAAGCTTTCTTT. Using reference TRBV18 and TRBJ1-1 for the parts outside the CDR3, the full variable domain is NAGVMQNPRHLVRRRGQEARLRCSPMKGHSHVYWYRQLPEEGLKFMVYLQKENIIDESGMPKERFSAEFPKEGPSILRIQQVVRGDSAAYFCASSPGQGHTEAFFGQGTRLTVV.

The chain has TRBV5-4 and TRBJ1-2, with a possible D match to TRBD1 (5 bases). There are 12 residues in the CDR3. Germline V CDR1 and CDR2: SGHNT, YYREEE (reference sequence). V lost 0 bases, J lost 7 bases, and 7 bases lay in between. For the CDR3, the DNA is TGTGCCAGCAGCTTGGATGGGGCTGGCTACACCTTC. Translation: CASSLDGAGYTF.

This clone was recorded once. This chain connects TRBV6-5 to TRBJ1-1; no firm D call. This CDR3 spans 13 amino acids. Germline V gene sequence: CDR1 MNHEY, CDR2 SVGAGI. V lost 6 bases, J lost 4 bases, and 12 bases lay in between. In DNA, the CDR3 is TGTGCCAGCAGCCCGTTCTACGGCACTGAAGCTTTCTTT. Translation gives CASSPFYGTEAFF.

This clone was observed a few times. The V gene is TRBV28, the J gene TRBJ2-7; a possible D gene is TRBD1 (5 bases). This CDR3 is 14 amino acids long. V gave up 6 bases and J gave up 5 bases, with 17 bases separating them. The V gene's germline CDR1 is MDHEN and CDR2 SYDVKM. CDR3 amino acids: CASRLGPGQNEQYV. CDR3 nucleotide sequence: TGTGCCAGCAGGTTGGGGCCGGGCCAGAACGAGCAGTACGTC.

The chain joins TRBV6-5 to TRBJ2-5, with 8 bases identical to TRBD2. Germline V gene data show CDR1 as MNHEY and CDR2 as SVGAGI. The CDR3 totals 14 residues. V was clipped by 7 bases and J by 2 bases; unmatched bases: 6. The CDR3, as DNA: TGTGCCAGCACTTGGACGGGGGGGCAAGAGACCCAGTACTTC. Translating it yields CASTWTGGQETQYF.

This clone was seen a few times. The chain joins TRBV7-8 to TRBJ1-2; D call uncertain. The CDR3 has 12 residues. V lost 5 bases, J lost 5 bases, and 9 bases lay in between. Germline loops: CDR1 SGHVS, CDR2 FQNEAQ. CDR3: CASSVGDYGYTF. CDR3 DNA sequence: TGTGCCAGCAGCGTCGGGGATTATGGCTACACCTTC.

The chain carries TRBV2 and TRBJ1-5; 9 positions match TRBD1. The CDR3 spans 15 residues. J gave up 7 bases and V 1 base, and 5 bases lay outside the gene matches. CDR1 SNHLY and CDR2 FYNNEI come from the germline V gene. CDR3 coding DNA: TGTGCCAGCAGTGAAGTGGGACAGGGCGTCCAGCCCCAGCATTTT. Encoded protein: CASSEVGQGVQPQHF.

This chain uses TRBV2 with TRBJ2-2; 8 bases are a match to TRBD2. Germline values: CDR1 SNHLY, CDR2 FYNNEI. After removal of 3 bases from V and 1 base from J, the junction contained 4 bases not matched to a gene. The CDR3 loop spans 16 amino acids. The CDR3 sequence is CASSDSAGGNTGELFF. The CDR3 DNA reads TGTGCCAGCAGTGATTCGGCGGGGGGGAACACCGGGGAGCTGTTTTTT.

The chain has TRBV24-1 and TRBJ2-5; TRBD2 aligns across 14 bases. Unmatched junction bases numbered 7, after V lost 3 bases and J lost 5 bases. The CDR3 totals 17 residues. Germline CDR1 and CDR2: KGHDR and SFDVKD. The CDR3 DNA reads TGTGCCACCAGTGATCCTCGGACTAGCGGGGGGTATGAGACCCAGTACTTC. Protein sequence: CATSDPRTSGGYETQYF.

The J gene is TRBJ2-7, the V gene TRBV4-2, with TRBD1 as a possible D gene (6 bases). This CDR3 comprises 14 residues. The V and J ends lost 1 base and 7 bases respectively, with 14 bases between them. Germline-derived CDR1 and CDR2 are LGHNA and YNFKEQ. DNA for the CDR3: TGTGCCAGCAGCCAAGGGGGGCCTAGGGGAGAGCAGTACTTC. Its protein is CASSQGGPRGEQYF.

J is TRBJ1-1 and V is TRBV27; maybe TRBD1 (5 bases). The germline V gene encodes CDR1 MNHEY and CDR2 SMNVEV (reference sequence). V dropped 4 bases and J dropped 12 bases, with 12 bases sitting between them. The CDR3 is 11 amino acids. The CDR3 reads CASSSLGASFF. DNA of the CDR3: TGTGCCAGCAGTTCCCTAGGGGCGTCTTTCTTT.

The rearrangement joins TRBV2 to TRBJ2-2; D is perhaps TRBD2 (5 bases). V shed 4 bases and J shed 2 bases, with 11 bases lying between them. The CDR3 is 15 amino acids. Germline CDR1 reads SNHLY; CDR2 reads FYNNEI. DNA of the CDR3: TGTGCCAGCAGTGGGTCGGGATCTAACACCGGGGAGCTGTTTTTT. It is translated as CASSGSGSNTGELFF.

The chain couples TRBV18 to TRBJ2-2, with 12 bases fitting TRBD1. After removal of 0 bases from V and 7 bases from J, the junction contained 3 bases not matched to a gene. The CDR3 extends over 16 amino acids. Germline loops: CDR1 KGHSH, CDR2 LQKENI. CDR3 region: CASSPPGQGAIGELFF. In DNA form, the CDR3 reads TGTGCCAGCTCACCACCGGGACAGGGGGCCATCGGGGAGCTGTTTTTT.

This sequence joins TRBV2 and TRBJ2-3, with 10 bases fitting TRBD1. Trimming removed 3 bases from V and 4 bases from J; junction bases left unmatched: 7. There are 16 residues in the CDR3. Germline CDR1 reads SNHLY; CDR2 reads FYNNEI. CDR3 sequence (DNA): TGTGCCAGCAGTGACCCAGGACAGGGGGAACCAGATACGCAGTATTTT. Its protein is CASSDPGQGEPDTQYF.

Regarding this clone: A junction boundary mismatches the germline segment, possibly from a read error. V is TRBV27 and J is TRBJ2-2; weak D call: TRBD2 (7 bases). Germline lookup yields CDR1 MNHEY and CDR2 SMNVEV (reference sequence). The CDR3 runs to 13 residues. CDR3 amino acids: CASSLVQGGGLFF. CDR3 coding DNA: TGTGCCAGCAGTTTAGTGCAAGGGGGGGGGCTGTTTTTT.

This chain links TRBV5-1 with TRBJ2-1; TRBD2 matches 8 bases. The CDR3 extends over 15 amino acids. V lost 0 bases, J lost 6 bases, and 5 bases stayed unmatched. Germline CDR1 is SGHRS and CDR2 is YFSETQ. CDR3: CASSLGRGGGNEQFF. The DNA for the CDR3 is TGCGCCAGCAGCTTGGGACGGGGGGGCGGCAATGAGCAGTTCTTC.